This T cell receptor beta chain was identified during a study of technical replicates of blood from several donors. Clones were read by immunoSEQ multiplex PCR, and TCRdb kept only the in-frame ones, dropping some. This table holds roughly 82,000 clones, over 95% found once. The sample was T cells isolated from PBMCs. The sequence came from a human donor in good health.

The CDR3: CAWSGLAGSTDTQYF. The CDR3 DNA is TGTGCCTGGAGTGGGCTAGCGGGCAGCACAGATACGCAGTATTTT. V and J are TRBV30 and TRBJ2-3, with 8 bases aligning to TRBD2. CDR1 is GTSNPN and CDR2 is SVGIG in the germline V gene (reference sequence). V dropped 1 base and J dropped 0; count of bases not matched to a gene: 3. The CDR3 totals 15 residues.